One and the same sample provided the 5 T cell receptor beta chains below, sequenced in a study of cytomegalovirus exposure and HLA in healthy donors. The PCR made use of 60 Vbeta and 13 Jbeta primers. Assay used: immunoSEQ multiplex PCR; TCRdb lists only in-frame clones, some missing. This sample carries 65,000 or so clones, 78% of them seen once, and the ten largest clones take 3%. The sequenced material came from PBMCs. The receptors derive from a girl under 18 in good health and CMV-seropositive.

This chain links TRBV7-8 with TRBJ1-3; D ambiguous. CDR3 size: 14 residues. Per the germline V gene, CDR1 is SGHVS and CDR2 is FQNEAQ. V dropped 5 bases and J dropped 2 bases, with 10 bases sitting between them. The DNA of the CDR3 is TGTGCCAGCAGCGCCTCGGGGACTGGAAACACCATATATTTT. It yields the protein CASSASGTGNTIYF.

This sequence joins TRBV30 and TRBJ2-5; perhaps TRBD2 as D (5 bases). Trimming cost V 3 bases and J 13 bases, with 15 bases left between them. CDR3 length equals 11 residues. Germline V CDR1 and CDR2: GTSNPN, SVGIG (reference sequence). The DNA for the CDR3 is TGTGCCTGGAGCCCCTCTAGCCCCTGGTACTTC. Translation gives CAWSPSSPWYF.

The chain joins TRBV9 to TRBJ2-1; TRBD2 is a possible D gene (6 bases). V was trimmed by 4 bases and J by 7 bases, leaving 9 bases between them. CDR3 length: 12 residues. The germline V gene has CDR1 SGDLS and CDR2 YYNGEE. The CDR3 sequence: CASSPAGNEQFF. The CDR3 nucleotides are TGTGCCAGCAGCCCCGCGGGGAATGAGCAGTTCTTC.

This chain uses TRBV7-6 with TRBJ2-3; the match to TRBD1 covers 8 bases. CDR1 SGHVS and CDR2 FNYEAQ come from the germline V gene. The length of the CDR3 is 15 residues. Trimming removed 5 bases from V and 2 bases from J; junction bases left unmatched: 6. For the CDR3, the DNA is TGTGCCAGCAGCACCAGGACAGGGACCACAGATACGCAGTATTTT. It codes for CASSTRTGTTDTQYF. The full variable domain, its missing parts supplied by reference TRBV7-6 and TRBJ2-3, is GAGVSQSPRYKVTKRGQDVALRCDPISGHVSLYWYRQALGQGPEFLTYFNYEAQQDKSGLPNDRFSAERPEGSISTLTIQRTEQRDSAMYRCASSTRTGTTDTQYFGPGTRLTVL.

The chain is built from TRBV5-1 and TRBJ1-2; a possible D gene is TRBD1 (6 bases). The CDR3 is 13 residues long. The V end was cut by 2 bases, the J end by 6 bases, with 11 bases between. CDR1 and CDR2 (germline): SGHRS, YFSETQ. This CDR3 is CASSLNYRDGYTF. In DNA, the CDR3 is TGCGCCAGCAGCTTAAACTACAGGGATGGCTACACCTTC. The full variable domain, with the rest looked up from reference TRBV5-1 and TRBJ1-2, is KAGVTQTPRYLIKTRGQQVTLSCSPISGHRSVSWYQQTPGQGLQFLFEYFSETQRNKGNFPGRFSGRQFSNSRSEMNVSTLELGDSALYLCASSLNYRDGYTFGSGTRLTVV.